This passage covers 20 T cell receptor beta chains from one sample sequenced in a study of shared clonotypes between healthy human individuals. Profiling relied on immunoSEQ multiplex PCR, and the TCRdb table lists in-frame clones only, not all of them. The sample shows approximately 2.1 million clones, 93% of them seen only once. The sequencing sample was made of naive CD4+ T cells from PBMCs. Subset described: CD45RA+ positively selected. All receptors come from a man between 18 and 35 years old in good health. Some clones in this sample may be carry-over from other donors' samples.

V gene TRBV6-5 combines with J gene TRBJ1-2; D unresolved. Germline V gene data show CDR1 as MNHEY and CDR2 as SVGAGI. The CDR3 length is 14 residues. The ends were cut back, 6 bases at V and 0 bases at J, with 11 bases in the middle. In DNA form, the CDR3 reads TGTGCCAGCAGAAGAGGGAGCGCTAACTATGGCTACACCTTC. Its protein is CASRRGSANYGYTF.

The chain uses TRBV6-1 and TRBJ2-7; 7 nucleotides align to TRBD1. Germline V lookup: CDR1 MNHNS, CDR2 SASEGT. Unmatched junction bases numbered 1, after V lost 8 bases and J lost 3 bases. This CDR3 comprises 11 residues. The CDR3 protein is CASGQDYEQYF. The CDR3 nucleotides are TGTGCCAGCGGACAGGACTACGAGCAGTACTTC.

The chain couples TRBV9 to TRBJ2-1; tentative D call: TRBD2 (5 bases). V was shortened by 0 bases and J by 2 bases, with 9 bases between the two germline ends. Germline assignment: CDR1 SGDLS and CDR2 YYNGEE. The CDR3 length is 15 residues. The CDR3 region is CASSVVARPYNEQFF. For the CDR3, the DNA is TGTGCCAGCAGCGTAGTAGCGCGGCCCTACAATGAGCAGTTCTTC.

The J gene is TRBJ1-1, the V gene TRBV6-6; tentative D call: TRBD1 (5 bases). The CDR3 is 14 amino acids. Deletions cut 2 bases from V and 4 bases from J, with 11 bases between. CDR1 MNHNY and CDR2 SVGAGI come from the germline V gene (reference sequence). The CDR3 loop reads CASSYGGDGTEAFF. CDR3 nucleotide sequence: TGTGCCAGCAGTTACGGAGGGGATGGCACTGAAGCTTTCTTT.

The gene calls are TRBV15 and TRBJ2-5, with a possible D match to TRBD2 (6 bases). The length of the CDR3 is 13 residues. V lost 3 bases, J lost 5 bases, and 10 bases lay in between. Per germline, CDR1 LNHNV and CDR2 YYDKDF (reference sequence). The CDR3 DNA reads TGTGCCACCAGCAGCAGACTAGGCGAGACCCAGTACTTC. This translates into CATSSRLGETQYF.

This sequence joins TRBV18 and TRBJ2-1; 13 nucleotides line up with TRBD2. V shed 2 bases, J shed 6 bases, and the junction held 10 bases outside the gene matches. From germline, CDR1 is KGHSH and CDR2 LQKENI. The CDR3 sequence is 18 residues long. The CDR3 DNA follows: TGTGCCAGCTCACCAACTAGCGGGAGGGCCAAGGTCGTCAATGAGCAGTTCTTC. Translation: CASSPTSGRAKVVNEQFF.

This rearrangement joins TRBV6-1 to TRBJ2-7; D is possibly TRBD2 (6 bases). This CDR3 is 15 amino acids long. Trimming took off 7 bases at V and 0 bases at J, with 16 bases between the two ends. Germline loops: CDR1 MNHNS, CDR2 SASEGT. The CDR3 loop reads CASTEAAGPSYEQYF. DNA for the CDR3: TGTGCCAGCACGGAGGCGGCGGGACCCTCCTACGAGCAGTACTTC.

The chain uses TRBV28 and TRBJ2-5; 9 bases match TRBD2. V lost 8 bases, J lost 4 bases, and 11 bases stayed unmatched. CDR1 MDHEN and CDR2 SYDVKM come from the germline V gene. This CDR3 comprises 15 residues. CDR3 sequence: CASRELAGPPETQYF. The CDR3 nucleotides read TGTGCCAGCCGGGAACTAGCGGGCCCCCCAGAGACCCAGTACTTC.

The chain joins TRBV15 to TRBJ1-5; D is possibly TRBD1 (6 bases). The CDR3 totals 15 residues. V dropped 3 bases and J dropped 7 bases, with 16 bases sitting between them. The V gene's germline CDR1 is LNHNV and CDR2 YYDKDF (reference sequence). In nucleotides, the CDR3 is TGTGCCACCAGCAGGGACAGAGGGAAAGGACAGCCCCAGCATTTT. This encodes CATSRDRGKGQPQHF.

The chain has TRBV5-4 and TRBJ2-7, with 9 bases aligning to TRBD1. Looked up from germline, CDR1 is SGHNT and CDR2 is YYREEE (reference sequence). This CDR3 is built from 14 residues. The V gene end was trimmed by 4 bases and the J gene end by 3 bases; junction bases not matched to a gene: 5. The CDR3 loop is CASSEGQGGYEQYF. The CDR3 DNA reads as TGTGCCAGCAGCGAGGGACAGGGAGGCTACGAGCAGTACTTC.

V gene TRBV5-1 combines with J gene TRBJ1-2; possible D gene TRBD1, 5 bases. The V end was cut by 3 bases, the J end by 1 base, with 10 bases between. CDR3 length: 14 amino acids. Per germline, CDR1 SGHRS and CDR2 YFSETQ. CDR3 in amino acids: CASSSIGHNYGYTF. The CDR3 bases are TGCGCCAGCAGCTCGATAGGACATAACTATGGCTACACCTTC.

This clone was found once. The identical CDR3 is also encoded by other nucleotide sequences in the sample. This chain links TRBV28 with TRBJ1-3, with D unresolved. The CDR3 is made up of 13 amino acids. Germline CDR1 MDHEN, CDR2 SYDVKM. V lost 3 bases and J 0 bases, leaving 3 bases between the germline ends. CDR3 bases: TGTGCCAGCAGTTTTTCCTCTGGAAACACCATATATTTT. Its translation: CASSFSSGNTIYF. Full variable domain (rest looked up from reference TRBV28 and TRBJ1-3): DVKVTQSSRYLVKRTGEKVFLECVQDMDHENMFWYRQDPGLGLRLIYFSYDVKMKEKGDIPEGYSVSREKKERFSLILESASTNQTSMYLCASSFSSGNTIYFGEGSWLTVV.

The genes are TRBV7-9 and TRBJ1-2; D is unresolved. Germline-derived CDR1 and CDR2 are SEHNR and FQNEAQ (reference sequence). The V end lost 1 base, the J end lost 1 base, and 7 bases lay between the germline ends. The CDR3 consists of 14 residues. CDR3 in DNA: TGTGCCAGCAGCTTAGAATCTTTTAACTATGGCTACACCTTC. As protein: CASSLESFNYGYTF.

The rearrangement uses TRBV28 and TRBJ2-1; 7 positions match TRBD2. This CDR3 spans 16 amino acids. The trim removed 7 bases at V and 0 bases at J, leaving 9 bases unmatched. Germline-derived CDR1 and CDR2 are MDHEN and SYDVKM. The CDR3 DNA reads as TGTGCCAGCACCGTAGGCGGGGGAAGCTCCTACAATGAGCAGTTCTTC. Translation gives CASTVGGGSSYNEQFF. Filled out from reference TRBV28 and TRBJ2-1, the complete variable domain reads DVKVTQSSRYLVKRTGEKVFLECVQDMDHENMFWYRQDPGLGLRLIYFSYDVKMKEKGDIPEGYSVSREKKERFSLILESASTNQTSMYLCASTVGGGSSYNEQFFGPGTRLTVL.

The chain links TRBV7-9 to TRBJ2-3; 9 positions agree with TRBD2. V shed 4 bases, J shed 2 bases, and the junction held 10 bases outside the gene matches. The germline gives CDR1 SEHNR, CDR2 FQNEAQ (reference sequence). This CDR3 spans 17 amino acids. The CDR3 region is CASSSHRLAATTDTQYF. The DNA for the CDR3 is TGTGCCAGCAGCTCCCACAGACTAGCGGCCACCACAGATACGCAGTATTTT.

This clone came up once. The rearrangement uses TRBV2 and TRBJ2-1; 7 positions match TRBD1. This CDR3 spans 15 amino acids. Germline lookup yields CDR1 SNHLY and CDR2 FYNNEI. Trimming at V came to 7 bases and at J to 8 bases, leaving 14 bases not matched to a gene. DNA for the CDR3: TGTGCCAGCACCCTGGACAGGAGCACCTTTCATGAGCAGTTCTTC. It translates to CASTLDRSTFHEQFF. The whole variable domain, filled in from reference TRBV2 and TRBJ2-1, reads EPEVTQTPSHQVTQMGQEVILRCVPISNHLYFYWYRQILGQKVEFLVSFYNNEISEKSEIFDDQFSVERPDGSNFTLKIRSTKLEDSAMYFCASTLDRSTFHEQFFGPGTRLTVL.

This chain links TRBV4-3 with TRBJ1-2; 9 bases fit TRBD1. The length of the CDR3 is 15 residues. Germline values: CDR1 LGHNA, CDR2 YSLEER. V dropped 5 bases and J dropped 2; count of bases not matched to a gene: 6. CDR3 sequence (DNA): TGCGCCAGCAGCGGACAGGGGCCAATGAACTATGGCTACACCTTC. Protein: CASSGQGPMNYGYTF.

V and J are TRBV5-1 and TRBJ2-7; 14 bases map to TRBD2. J lost 4 bases, V lost 4 bases, and 10 bases had no gene match. The CDR3 has 17 residues. The germline gives CDR1 SGHRS, CDR2 YFSETQ. This CDR3 reads CASSPGLAGEIGYEQYF. DNA of the CDR3: TGCGCCAGCAGCCCGGGACTAGCGGGAGAAATCGGGTACGAGCAGTACTTC.

This chain's CDR3 is CASFPRDVMNTEAFF. In nucleotides, the CDR3 is TGTGCCAGCTTCCCCAGAGACGTCATGAACACTGAAGCTTTCTTT. The chain is built from TRBV6-5 and TRBJ1-1; D gene ambiguous. The CDR3 spans 15 residues. The germline V and J ends were trimmed by 8 bases and 0 bases, with 16 bases remaining between them. Germline loops: CDR1 MNHEY, CDR2 SVGAGI.

J is TRBJ1-5 and V is TRBV15; 10 bases fit TRBD1. Germline V gene data show CDR1 as LNHNV and CDR2 as YYDKDF (reference sequence). Trimming removed 6 bases from V and 9 bases from J; junction bases left unmatched: 17. CDR3 length equals 17 residues. The CDR3 protein is CATSPTPTGGILRPQHF. The CDR3 DNA follows: TGTGCCACCAGTCCTACCCCGACAGGGGGCATCCTCCGGCCCCAGCATTTT.